This TCR beta chain is drawn from a study of human CD4 T cells and Enterobacteriaceae. Ex vivo total memory CD4+ cells were sequenced at deep level. Generated by immunoSEQ multiplex PCR, the TCRdb table keeps only in-frame clones and is missing some. The table lists some 29,000 clones, 82% of them singletons. The memory gate held CD4+ cells that were not CD45RA+CCR7+CD95- naive cells, over 95% pure. Concerning this clone: Its antigen remains unknown.

Overall study results and limits: Broadly cross-reactive clonotypes: about 55% of the 19 ranked in the top 5%.

The ends lost 8 bases at V and 3 bases at J; junction bases unmatched: 8. Germline CDR1 and CDR2: MNHEY and SVGAGI. This CDR3 region has 15 residues. Material: memory CD4+ T cells from blood. The chain uses TRBV6-5 and TRBJ2-3; TRBD2 matches at 10 bases. This clonotype was sampled from a human donor in good health. CDR3 DNA: TGTGCCAGCTCCTCGCTAGCGGGAGTTACAGATACGCAGTATTTT. It is translated as CASSSLAGVTDTQYF.